The 21 T cell receptor beta chains below all came from one sample that was sequenced in a study of T cells after yellow fever vaccination. TCRdb processed the 5' RACE reads anew with MiXCR; each CDR3 protein has one entry. The table lists around 310,000 distinct CDR3 sequences, roughly 8.7% of them singletons. Sequencing used PBMCs, obtained on the day of the first yellow fever vaccination. These TCRs come from a man between 18 and 29 years old who received the YFV17D yellow fever vaccine.

This clonotype was found many times. V usage is TRBV7-2 and J usage is TRBJ2-3, with no clear D. The CDR3 covers 16 residues. V shed 5 bases and J shed 1 base, with 16 bases lying between them. Germline V CDR1 and CDR2: SGHTA, FQGNSA. The CDR3 sequence is CASSPLNVVGTDTQYF. The CDR3 DNA sequence: TGTGCCAGCAGCCCGTTGAATGTGGTGGGCACAGATACGCAGTATTTT.

The rearrangement links TRBV7-2 to TRBJ2-2; 9 bases fit TRBD2. The CDR3 is 16 residues long. Germline V gene sequence: CDR1 SGHTA, CDR2 FQGNSA. Trimming cost V 4 bases and J 5 bases; bases outside gene matches: 8. This CDR3 is CASSYLAGVGTGELFF. The CDR3 DNA sequence: TGTGCCAGCAGCTATTTAGCGGGGGTAGGGACCGGGGAGCTGTTTTTT.

The table lists this clonotype with many counts. The CDR3 protein is CASSLGGGGAYEQYF. CDR3 DNA sequence: TGTGCCAGCAGCTTAGGGGGCGGGGGGGCCTACGAGCAGTACTTC. V and J are TRBV7-3 and TRBJ2-7; 9 nucleotides match TRBD2. V was clipped by 2 bases and J by 2 bases; unmatched bases: 4. The CDR3 covers 15 residues. CDR1 is SGHTA, CDR2 FQGTGA, per germline.

This clonotype showed up just a few times. This chain joins TRBV4-2 and TRBJ1-1, with 10 bases fitting TRBD1. There are 16 residues in the CDR3. V was clipped by 4 bases and J by 1 base; unmatched bases: 6. Looked up from germline, CDR1 is LGHNA and CDR2 is YNFKEQ. CDR3 protein: CASSPGTGAPNTEAFF. DNA of the CDR3: TGTGCCAGCAGCCCCGGGACAGGGGCCCCGAACACTGAAGCTTTCTTT.

The chain employs TRBV4-3 and TRBJ1-2; possibly TRBD1 for D (6 bases). Looked up from germline, CDR1 is LGHNA and CDR2 is YSLEER. The CDR3 totals 14 residues. Deletions cut 3 bases from V and 4 bases from J, with 12 bases between. The CDR3 coding sequence is TGCGCCAGCAGCCAGAACACAGGGTCCTATGGCTACACCTTC. This translates into CASSQNTGSYGYTF.

This clonotype was observed a few times. The chain uses TRBV5-1 and TRBJ2-1, with TRBD2 matching 12 bases. Germline CDR1 SGHRS, CDR2 YFSETQ. This CDR3 has 16 amino acids. The junction had 2 bases not matched to a gene; V was cut back by 0 bases and J by 4 bases. This CDR3 is CASSLASGGDYNEQFF. The CDR3 nucleotides are TGCGCCAGCAGCTTGGCTAGCGGGGGGGATTACAATGAGCAGTTCTTC.

The chain links TRBV7-9 to TRBJ1-1; D gene ambiguous. CDR3 length equals 14 residues. The ends were cut back, 3 bases at V and 5 bases at J, with 13 bases in the middle. The germline V gene has CDR1 SEHNR and CDR2 FQNEAQ (reference sequence). The CDR3 region has the DNA TGTGCCAGCAGCTTGATGGCCACTGAGACTGAAGCTTTCTTT. Encoded protein: CASSLMATETEAFF.

There are a few counts of this clonotype. The chain is built from TRBV19 and TRBJ2-7; 8 nucleotides agree with TRBD1. The CDR3 is 15 amino acids. Germline loops: CDR1 LNHDA, CDR2 SQIVND (reference sequence). V shed 5 bases, J shed 6 bases, and the junction held 12 bases outside the gene matches. CDR3 in DNA: TGTGCCAGTAGTCCTACCTCCGGGACAGGAGTCGAGCAGTACTTC. Its protein product is CASSPTSGTGVEQYF.

This clonotype was counted a few times. This chain joins TRBV12-3 or TRBV12-4 and TRBJ1-2; 9 bases map to TRBD1. CDR3 length: 16 residues. Trimming at V came to 5 bases and at J to 4 bases, leaving 11 bases not matched to a gene. The CDR3 region is CASSPTTGGWVYGYTF. The DNA of the CDR3 is TGTGCCAGCAGTCCCACTACAGGGGGCTGGGTCTATGGCTACACCTTC.

This chain links TRBV27 with TRBJ1-2; D gene unclear. The ends were cut back, 4 bases at V and 4 bases at J, with 13 bases in the middle. The CDR3 loop spans 14 amino acids. In germline, CDR1 is MNHEY, CDR2 SMNVEV (reference sequence). CDR3 coding DNA: TGTGCCAGCAGTTCCCCCGGGGAAGTCTATGGCTACACCTTC. It encodes CASSSPGEVYGYTF.

This clonotype was observed at least ten times. V usage is TRBV7-2 and J usage is TRBJ1-1; tentative D call: TRBD1 (6 bases). V lost 0 bases and J lost 2, with 13 bases in between. The CDR3 is 16 amino acids. Germline CDR1 reads SGHTA; CDR2 reads FQGNSA. In DNA, the CDR3 is TGTGCCAGCAGCTTAGCAAGGCGGGGGGCAAACACTGAAGCTTTCTTT. Protein: CASSLARRGANTEAFF. The full variable domain, in which reference TRBV7-2 and TRBJ1-1 provide the parts outside the CDR3, is GAGVSQSPSNKVTEKGKDVELRCDPISGHTALYWYRQSLGQGLEFLIYFQGNSAPDKSGLPSDRFSAERTGGSVSTLTIQRTQQEDSAVYLCASSLARRGANTEAFFGQGTRLTVV.

This clonotype was found many times. The V call is TRBV6-5, the J call TRBJ2-3; 7 positions agree with TRBD2. CDR1 and CDR2 from the germline V gene are MNHEY and SVGAGI. This CDR3 is 15 amino acids long. V gave up 4 bases and J gave up 1 base; unmatched junction bases: 5. CDR3 protein: CASSLSGIRTDTQYF. Written as DNA, the CDR3 is TGTGCCAGCAGTTTGAGCGGGATTCGCACAGATACGCAGTATTTT.

The chain is built from TRBV12-3 or TRBV12-4 and TRBJ1-3; a possible D gene is TRBD1 (6 bases). CDR3 size: 17 residues. The V end lost 3 bases, the J end lost 3 bases, and 18 bases lay between the germline ends. The CDR3 region is CASSLNGRGDFGNTIYF. For the CDR3, the DNA is TGTGCCAGCAGTTTGAACGGGAGGGGGGACTTTGGAAACACCATATATTTT.

This clonotype was detected only a few times. The V and J genes are TRBV6-5 and TRBJ1-5, with 9 bases matching TRBD1. The CDR3 has 16 residues. Per the germline V gene, CDR1 is MNHEY and CDR2 is SVGAGI. The V and J ends lost 4 bases and 4 bases, in that order; junction bases with no gene match: 8. CDR3 DNA: TGTGCCAGCAGTTTATCCGGACAGGGGCGAAATCAGCCCCAGCATTTT. Its protein is CASSLSGQGRNQPQHF.

There are a few counts of this clonotype. The rearrangement links TRBV5-1 to TRBJ2-7; no reliable D call. The V gene's germline CDR1 is SGHRS and CDR2 YFSETQ. The CDR3 covers 15 residues. Deletions cut 0 bases from V and 0 bases from J, with 10 bases between. The CDR3 DNA reads TGCGCCAGCAGCTTGGACGGATTCAGCTCCTACGAGCAGTACTTC. Protein: CASSLDGFSSYEQYF.

The gene calls are TRBV14 and TRBJ1-2, with 9 bases fitting TRBD1. CDR3 length equals 16 residues. From germline, CDR1 is SGHDN and CDR2 FVKESK. V was pared by 0 bases and J by 8 bases, with 10 bases of the junction left unmatched. The CDR3 coding sequence is TGTGCCAGCAGCCAAGACCCCCGGGACAGGGTATTGGGCTACACCTTC. Protein product: CASSQDPRDRVLGYTF.

This clonotype was seen a few times. The rearrangement joins TRBV20-1 to TRBJ2-3, with a weak D call TRBD2 (7 bases). The CDR3 spans 14 residues. Germline V CDR1 and CDR2: DFQATT, SNEGSKA (reference sequence). V was trimmed by 5 bases and J by 4 bases, leaving 16 bases between them. In DNA form, the CDR3 reads TGCAGTGCTGATCGGGGGGCCGGCGCAGATACGCAGTATTTT. This translates into CSADRGAGADTQYF.

This clonotype was detected only a few times. The gene calls are TRBV7-9 and TRBJ2-7; 7 bases line up with TRBD1. V was pared by 2 bases and J by 4 bases, with 2 bases of the junction left unmatched. This CDR3 is 13 amino acids long. Per germline, CDR1 SEHNR and CDR2 FQNEAQ (reference sequence). CDR3 DNA sequence: TGTGCCAGCAGCTTAAACAGGGGATACGAGCAGTACTTC. This codes for CASSLNRGYEQYF. Together with reference TRBV7-9 and TRBJ2-7, the CDR3 gives the full variable domain: DTGVSQNPRHKITKRGQNVTFRCDPISEHNRLYWYRQTLGQGPEFLTYFQNEAQLEKSRLLSDRFSAERPKGSFSTLEIQRTEQGDSAMYLCASSLNRGYEQYFGPGTRLTVT.

This sequence joins TRBV28 and TRBJ2-6; perhaps TRBD1 as D (6 bases). This CDR3 is 16 amino acids long. Trimming cost V 7 bases and J 0 bases, with 13 bases left between them. From germline, CDR1 is MDHEN and CDR2 SYDVKM. In DNA, the CDR3 is TGTGCCAGCACCGAGACAGGCTACTCTGGGGCCAACGTCCTGACTTTC. Protein: CASTETGYSGANVLTF.

The V call is TRBV19, the J call TRBJ1-1, with unresolved D. V gave up 2 bases and J gave up 6 bases, with 7 bases separating them. The CDR3 totals 12 residues. Germline V CDR1 and CDR2: LNHDA, SQIVND (reference sequence). CDR3 in DNA: TGTGCCAGTAGTATAATTGGGGCTGAAGCTTTCTTT. This gives the protein CASSIIGAEAFF.

This clonotype was seen more than once but under ten times. The DNA for the CDR3 is TGCGCCAGCAGCTTGTCCACTGGGGAAGAGACCCAGTACTTC. It codes for CASSLSTGEETQYF. V usage is TRBV5-1 and J usage is TRBJ2-5; D unclear. This CDR3 spans 14 amino acids. Germline CDR1 is SGHRS and CDR2 is YFSETQ. V dropped 1 base and J dropped 3 bases, with 10 bases sitting between them.